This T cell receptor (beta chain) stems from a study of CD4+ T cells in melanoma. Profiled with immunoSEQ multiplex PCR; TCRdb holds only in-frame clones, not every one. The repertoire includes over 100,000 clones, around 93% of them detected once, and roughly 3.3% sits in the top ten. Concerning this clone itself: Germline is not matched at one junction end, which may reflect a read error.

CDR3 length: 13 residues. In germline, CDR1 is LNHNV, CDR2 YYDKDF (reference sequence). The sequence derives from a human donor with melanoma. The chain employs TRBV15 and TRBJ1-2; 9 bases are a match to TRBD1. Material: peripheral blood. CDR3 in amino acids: CATSSVRGQGMDF. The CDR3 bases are TGTGCCACCAGCAGTGTGAGGGGACAGGGCATGGACTTC.